This T cell receptor beta chain was captured in a study of long-term antiretroviral therapy in people with HIV. The study's findings and limits: Blood was collected between the mid-2000s and the late 2010s, possibly under older ART regimens.

The CDR3 spans 14 residues. Germline V gene data show CDR1 as MNHNY and CDR2 as SVGAGI (reference sequence). Trimming left V 7 bases short and J 9 bases short, with 21 bases between. The libraries were made with immunoSEQ v3.0 at survey level. This table comes from immunoSEQ multiplex PCR, and its TCRdb copy is limited to in-frame clones, with some not included. Altogether tens of thousands of clones are present, approximately 90% being singletons, with the ten largest covering less than 4.5%. Comment on this clone: Its antigen remains unidentified.

The origin of this receptor is a man between 18 and 29 years old with HIV. The sample consisted of unsorted PBMCs, taken 3.1 years after starting antiretroviral therapy. The chain couples TRBV6-6 to TRBJ1-2, with D possibly matching TRBD1 (5 bases). The CDR3 protein is CASTQQVTTMRYTF. The CDR3 DNA sequence: TGTGCCAGCACCCAACAGGTTACTACTATGCGCTACACCTTC.